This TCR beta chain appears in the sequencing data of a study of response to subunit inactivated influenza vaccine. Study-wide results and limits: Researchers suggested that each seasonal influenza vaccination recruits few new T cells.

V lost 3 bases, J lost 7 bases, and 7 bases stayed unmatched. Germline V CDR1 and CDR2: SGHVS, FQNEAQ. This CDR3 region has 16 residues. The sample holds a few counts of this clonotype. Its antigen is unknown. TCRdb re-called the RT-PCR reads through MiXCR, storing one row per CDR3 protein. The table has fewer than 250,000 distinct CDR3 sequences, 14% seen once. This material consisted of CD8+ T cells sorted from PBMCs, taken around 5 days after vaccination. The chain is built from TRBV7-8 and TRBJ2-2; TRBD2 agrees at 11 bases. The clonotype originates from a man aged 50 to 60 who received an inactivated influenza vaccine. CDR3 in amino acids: CASSFVAGGFLGELFF. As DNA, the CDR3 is TGTGCCAGCAGCTTTGTAGCGGGAGGGTTCCTCGGGGAGCTGTTTTTT.